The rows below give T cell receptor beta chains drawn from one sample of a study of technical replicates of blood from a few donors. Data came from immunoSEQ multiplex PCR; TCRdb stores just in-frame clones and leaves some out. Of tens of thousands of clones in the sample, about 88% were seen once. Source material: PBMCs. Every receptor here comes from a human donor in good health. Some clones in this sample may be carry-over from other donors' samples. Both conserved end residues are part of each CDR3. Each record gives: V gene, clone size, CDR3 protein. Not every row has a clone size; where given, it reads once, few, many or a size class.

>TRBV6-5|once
CASSYSGGNTEAFF
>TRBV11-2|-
CASSFTGTGLGAFF
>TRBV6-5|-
CASRDRPNQPQHF
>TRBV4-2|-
CASSRQGNTEAFF
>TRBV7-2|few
CASSFYLAGAAYEQYF
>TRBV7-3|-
CASSGGSRASTGELFF
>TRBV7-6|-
CASSSPTGSGANVLTF
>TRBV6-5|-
CASSYRPTASGNTIYF
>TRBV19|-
CASSSQAGGNYGYTF
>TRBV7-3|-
CASSSTGTSTSEQYF
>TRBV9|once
CASSVGSVAGGQETQYF
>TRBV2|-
CASNRGQSNQPQHF
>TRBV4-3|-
CASSQVTSGNSPLHF
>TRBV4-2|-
CASSQDPTGGLSYSGNTIYF
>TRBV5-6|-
CASSLYRGFWGYTF
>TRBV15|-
CATSRAEVYSGNTIYF
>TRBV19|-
CASQTRTLNGNTIYF
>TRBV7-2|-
CASSSRQTNSPLHF
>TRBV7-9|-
CASSFEAGPNEQFF
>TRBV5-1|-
CASSLAWSGGLNEQFF
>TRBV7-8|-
CASSDNVGRAETQYF
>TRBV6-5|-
CASSYSVRDRVYEQYF
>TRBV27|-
CASSEDRVGEKLFF
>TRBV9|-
CASSVGWGTGGDEQYF
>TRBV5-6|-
CASSLDRAASGNTIYF
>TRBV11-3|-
CASSETGFTGELFF
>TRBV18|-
CASSPPEKRNYGYTF